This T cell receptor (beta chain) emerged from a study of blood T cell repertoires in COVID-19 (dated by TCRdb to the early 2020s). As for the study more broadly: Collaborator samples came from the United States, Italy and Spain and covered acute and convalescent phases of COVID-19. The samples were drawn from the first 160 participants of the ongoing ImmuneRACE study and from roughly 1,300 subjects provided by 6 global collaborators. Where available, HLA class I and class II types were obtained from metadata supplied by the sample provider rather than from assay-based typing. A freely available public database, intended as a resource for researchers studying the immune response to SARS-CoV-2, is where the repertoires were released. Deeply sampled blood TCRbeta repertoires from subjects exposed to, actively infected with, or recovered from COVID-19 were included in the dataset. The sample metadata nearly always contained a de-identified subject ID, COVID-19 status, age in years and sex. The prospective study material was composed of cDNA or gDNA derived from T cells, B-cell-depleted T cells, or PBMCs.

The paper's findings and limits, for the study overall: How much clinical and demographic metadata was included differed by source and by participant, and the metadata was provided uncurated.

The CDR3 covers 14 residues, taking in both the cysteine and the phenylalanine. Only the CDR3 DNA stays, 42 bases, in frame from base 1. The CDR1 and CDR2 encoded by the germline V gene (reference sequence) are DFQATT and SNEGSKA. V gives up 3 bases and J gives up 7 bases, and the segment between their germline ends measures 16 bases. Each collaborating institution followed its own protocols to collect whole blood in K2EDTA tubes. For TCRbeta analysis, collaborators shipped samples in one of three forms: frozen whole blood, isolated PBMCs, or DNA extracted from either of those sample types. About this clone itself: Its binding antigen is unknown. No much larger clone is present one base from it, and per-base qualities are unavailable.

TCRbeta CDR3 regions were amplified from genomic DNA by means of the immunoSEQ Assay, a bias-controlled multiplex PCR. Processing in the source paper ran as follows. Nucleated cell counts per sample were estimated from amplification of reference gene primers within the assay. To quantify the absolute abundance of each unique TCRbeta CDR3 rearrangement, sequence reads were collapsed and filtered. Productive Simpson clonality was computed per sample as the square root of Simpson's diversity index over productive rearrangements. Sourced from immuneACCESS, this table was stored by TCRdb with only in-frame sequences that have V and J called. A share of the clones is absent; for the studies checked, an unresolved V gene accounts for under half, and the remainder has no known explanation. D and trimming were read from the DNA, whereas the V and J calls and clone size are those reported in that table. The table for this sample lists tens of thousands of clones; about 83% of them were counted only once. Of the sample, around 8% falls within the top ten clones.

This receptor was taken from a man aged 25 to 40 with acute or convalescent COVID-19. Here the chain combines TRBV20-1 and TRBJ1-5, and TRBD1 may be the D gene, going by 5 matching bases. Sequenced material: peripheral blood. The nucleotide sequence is TGCAGTGCTAGTGGGCAGGCAGGGCCCCAGCCCCAGCATTTT. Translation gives CSASGQAGPQPQHF.